Below are 27 T cell receptor beta chains sequenced from a single sample in a study of OX40 agonist ivuxolimab in advanced cancers. Assay: immunoSEQ multiplex PCR; the TCRdb copy retains only in-frame clones and omits some. The table shows 65,000 to 95,000 clones, with more than 80% occurring only once. The input for sequencing was CD4+ or CD8+ T cells sorted from blood, taken in a trial of the OX40 agonist ivuxolimab. The receptors originated from an adult with an advanced solid tumor such as melanoma, head and neck, liver or kidney cancer.

This chain uses TRBV5-1 with TRBJ2-6; weak D call: TRBD1 (7 bases). V dropped 7 bases and J dropped 2 bases, with 16 bases sitting between them. Germline V CDR1 and CDR2: SGHRS, YFSETQ. CDR3 length: 16 residues. The CDR3 DNA reads as TGCGCCAGCCACCCAGGGGGGACTGCTGGGGCCAACGTCCTGACTTTC. It is translated as CASHPGGTAGANVLTF. Complete variable domain (other parts from reference TRBV5-1 and TRBJ2-6): KAGVTQTPRYLIKTRGQQVTLSCSPISGHRSVSWYQQTPGQGLQFLFEYFSETQRNKGNFPGRFSGRQFSNSRSEMNVSTLELGDSALYLCASHPGGTAGANVLTFGAGSRLTVL.

This chain connects TRBV19 to TRBJ2-2; no firm D call. Germline V gene lookup returns CDR1 LNHDA and CDR2 SQIVND (reference sequence). V gave up 3 bases and J gave up 8 bases, with 7 bases separating them. This CDR3 has 12 amino acids. CDR3 amino acids: CASSIRRGELFF. The CDR3 bases are TGTGCCAGTAGTATCCGACGAGGGGAGCTGTTTTTT.

This clone has only one observation. The chain employs TRBV28 and TRBJ2-1, with 9 nucleotides matching TRBD2. CDR1 is MDHEN and CDR2 is SYDVKM in the germline V gene. The CDR3 extends over 14 amino acids. The V and J ends lost 6 bases and 4 bases, in that order; junction bases with no gene match: 4. The DNA of the CDR3 is TGTGCCAGCAGCCTAGCGGGAATATACAATGAGCAGTTCTTC. Encoded protein: CASSLAGIYNEQFF.

The chain combines TRBV5-1 with TRBJ2-3, with D perhaps TRBD2 (5 bases). V was cut by 4 bases and J by 3 bases, with 12 bases left in between. Germline-derived CDR1 and CDR2 are SGHRS and YFSETQ. The CDR3 consists of 14 residues. The chain's CDR3 is CASSQSDLTDTQYF. In nucleotides, the CDR3 is TGCGCCAGCAGCCAATCGGACTTAACAGATACGCAGTATTTT.

The CDR3 reads CASSQDNRNPEKLFF. The CDR3 DNA sequence: TGCGCCAGCAGCCAAGATAACAGGAATCCTGAAAAACTGTTTTTT. This chain links TRBV4-1 with TRBJ1-4; the D gene is possibly TRBD1 (5 bases). V was clipped by 0 bases and J by 7 bases, with 12 bases between them. The CDR3 is 15 residues long. In germline, CDR1 is MGHRA, CDR2 YSYEKL.

Here the CDR3 reads CASSLGGLAGSRHNEQFF. The CDR3 DNA sequence: TGTGCCAGCAGCTTAGGAGGGCTAGCGGGATCTCGGCACAATGAGCAGTTCTTC. The chain uses TRBV13 and TRBJ2-1, with 9 nucleotides matching TRBD2. The CDR3 loop spans 18 amino acids. V gave up 0 bases and J gave up 5 bases; unmatched junction bases: 11. Germline V CDR1 and CDR2: PRHDT, FYEKMQ (reference sequence).

The chain links TRBV6-1 to TRBJ1-3; D may be TRBD1 (6 bases). The CDR3 consists of 18 residues. V was pared by 2 bases and J by 0 bases, with 17 bases between. Germline lookup yields CDR1 MNHNS and CDR2 SASEGT. The CDR3 bases are TGTGCCAGCAGTGAAAGTTTCGGGGGCGCGAGCTCTGGAAACACCATATATTTT. This sequence encodes CASSESFGGASSGNTIYF.

The V gene is TRBV2, the J gene TRBJ2-2, with 11 bases lining up with TRBD2. The CDR3 loop spans 15 amino acids. In germline, CDR1 is SNHLY, CDR2 FYNNEI. Trimming at V came to 5 bases and at J to 6 bases, leaving 5 bases not matched to a gene. CDR3 protein: CASSRLAGTAGELFF. CDR3 nucleotides: TGTGCCAGCAGTAGACTAGCGGGGACGGCCGGGGAGCTGTTTTTT. Filled out from reference TRBV2 and TRBJ2-2, the complete variable domain reads EPEVTQTPSHQVTQMGQEVILRCVPISNHLYFYWYRQILGQKVEFLVSFYNNEISEKSEIFDDQFSVERPDGSNFTLKIRSTKLEDSAMYFCASSRLAGTAGELFFGEGSRLTVL.

About this clone itself: Other DNA sequences in this sample translate to the same CDR3. This chain uses TRBV29-1 with TRBJ2-3; D is unclear. V lost 6 bases and J lost 3, with 10 bases in between. The CDR3 is 12 residues long. The germline CDR1 and CDR2 sequences are SQVTM and ANQGSEA. CDR3 DNA sequence: TGCAGCGTAACGGACGGGACAGATACGCAGTATTTT. Protein sequence: CSVTDGTDTQYF.

V usage is TRBV19 and J usage is TRBJ2-1; D is unclear. CDR1 and CDR2 from the germline V gene are LNHDA and SQIVND (reference sequence). The CDR3 contains 15 residues. Trimming removed 3 bases at V and 0 bases at J, with 9 bases between. Here the CDR3 reads CASSIKSSSYNEQFF. Written as DNA, the CDR3 is TGTGCCAGTAGTATTAAATCGAGCTCCTACAATGAGCAGTTCTTC. The entire variable domain, with the rest obtained from reference TRBV19 and TRBJ2-1, is as follows: DGGITQSPKYLFRKEGQNVTLSCEQNLNHDAMYWYRQDPGQGLRLIYYSQIVNDFQKGDIAEGYSVSREKKESFPLTVTSAQKNPTAFYLCASSIKSSSYNEQFFGPGTRLTVL.

The chain joins TRBV6-5 to TRBJ2-3, with D uncertain. Germline V lookup: CDR1 MNHEY, CDR2 SVGAGI. The CDR3 runs to 15 residues. The V end lost 4 bases, the J end lost 0 bases, and 11 bases lay between the germline ends. The CDR3 DNA sequence: TGTGCCAGCAGTTTACAGAACCAGAGCACAGATACGCAGTATTTT. Its translation is CASSLQNQSTDTQYF.

The CDR3 spells CSVGQGINYGYTF. CDR3 in DNA: TGCAGCGTTGGACAGGGAATTAACTATGGCTACACCTTC. The J gene is TRBJ1-2, the V gene TRBV29-1; 7 nucleotides match TRBD1. CDR1 SQVTM and CDR2 ANQGSEA come from the germline V gene. The CDR3 has 13 residues. Trimming removed 4 bases from V and 1 base from J; junction bases left unmatched: 3.

The rearrangement joins TRBV5-8 to TRBJ1-2; D is uncertain. CDR1 and CDR2 from the germline V gene are SGHTS and YDEGEE. CDR3 length: 8 amino acids. CDR3: CRTPSYTF. DNA for the CDR3: TGTCGAACGCCGAGCTACACCTTC.

A single count supports this clone. V usage is TRBV6-5 and J usage is TRBJ2-1; 10 positions agree with TRBD1. This CDR3 is built from 15 residues. Trimming took 2 bases from V and 7 from J; bases not matched to a gene: 5. The germline CDR1 and CDR2 sequences are MNHEY and SVGAGI. CDR3 in DNA: TGTGCCAGCAGTTACGGGGGGACAGGGGTGAATGAGCAGTTCTTC. Amino acid sequence: CASSYGGTGVNEQFF.

J is TRBJ1-5 and V is TRBV18; 10 bases match TRBD1. The V and J ends lost 4 bases and 5 bases, in that order; junction bases with no gene match: 2. The CDR3 spans 14 residues. CDR1 KGHSH and CDR2 LQKENI come from the germline V gene. The CDR3 region is CASSRGTGDQPQHF. The CDR3 nucleotides read TGTGCCAGCTCACGCGGGACAGGGGATCAGCCCCAGCATTTT.

The CDR3 DNA reads TGCGCCAGCAGCGGAACAGGATCGGAACAGCCCCAGCATTTT. Translating it yields CASSGTGSEQPQHF. The chain has TRBV4-1 and TRBJ1-5, with D tentatively TRBD1 (5 bases). CDR3 size: 14 residues. The germline V and J ends were trimmed by 5 bases and 7 bases, with 15 bases remaining between them. Germline CDR1 and CDR2: MGHRA and YSYEKL.

The V call is TRBV7-9, the J call TRBJ2-5; TRBD2 matches at 13 bases. The germline gives CDR1 SEHNR, CDR2 FQNEAQ (reference sequence). CDR3 length: 15 amino acids. V dropped 3 bases and J dropped 4; count of bases not matched to a gene: 2. CDR3 amino acids: CASSFTSGGGETQYF. The DNA for the CDR3 is TGTGCCAGCAGCTTCACTAGCGGGGGGGGAGAGACCCAGTACTTC. Full variable domain (rest looked up from reference TRBV7-9 and TRBJ2-5): DTGVSQNPRHKITKRGQNVTFRCDPISEHNRLYWYRQTLGQGPEFLTYFQNEAQLEKSRLLSDRFSAERPKGSFSTLEIQRTEQGDSAMYLCASSFTSGGGETQYFGPGTRLLVL.

Only one count was recorded for this clone. This chain connects TRBV6-1 to TRBJ2-1; D may match TRBD1 or TRBD2 (6 bases each). The CDR3 has 15 residues. Germline V gene sequence: CDR1 MNHNS, CDR2 SASEGT. Trimming took 11 bases from V and 3 from J, leaving 20 bases between them. Here the CDR3 DNA reads TGTGCCTCCAGAGGAGGGGGATGGTACTACAATGAGCAGTTCTTC. This encodes CASRGGGWYYNEQFF.

CDR3 loop: CASSPGQVFYQETQYF. CDR3 coding DNA: TGTGCCAGCAGTCCCGGACAGGTCTTCTACCAAGAGACCCAGTACTTC. The chain recombines TRBV25-1 with TRBJ2-5, with TRBD1 matching 7 bases. The CDR3 spans 16 residues. The ends lost 5 bases at V and 0 bases at J; junction bases unmatched: 9. The germline gives CDR1 MGHDK, CDR2 SYGVNS.

The chain has TRBV18 and TRBJ2-5, with TRBD1 matching over 8 bases. V gave up 3 bases and J gave up 1 base; unmatched junction bases: 10. There are 17 residues in the CDR3. The germline V gene has CDR1 KGHSH and CDR2 LQKENI. The CDR3 loop is CASSPQGAPGFQETQYF. In DNA, the CDR3 is TGTGCCAGCTCACCTCAGGGGGCCCCGGGTTTCCAAGAGACCCAGTACTTC.

Concerning this clone: One junction end disagrees with the germline gene, perhaps due to a read error. V gene TRBV27 combines with J gene TRBJ2-7; 8 bases are a match to TRBD1. This CDR3 spans 14 amino acids. Germline-derived CDR1 and CDR2 are MNHEY and SMNVEV (reference sequence). CDR3 in amino acids: CASSSRGPSHEQYF. The CDR3 DNA follows: TGTGCCAGCAGTTCCAGGGGGCCCTCCCACGAGCAGTACTTC.

The chain combines TRBV28 with TRBJ2-7; maybe TRBD1 (6 bases). The CDR3 extends over 15 amino acids. Trimming stripped 6 bases from V and 7 bases from J, with 22 bases between. In germline, CDR1 is MDHEN, CDR2 SYDVKM. CDR3 nucleotides: TGTGCCAGCAGGGAACGGGACACCCCCCTAGGAGAGCAGTACTTC. It specifies CASRERDTPLGEQYF.

V gene TRBV7-3 combines with J gene TRBJ2-2; unclear D gene. This CDR3 region has 12 residues. CDR1 and CDR2 from the germline V gene are SGHTA and FQGTGA. V was cut by 5 bases and J by 1 base, with 2 bases left in between. The CDR3: CASSRNTGELFF. The CDR3 DNA reads TGTGCCAGCAGCCGGAACACCGGGGAGCTGTTTTTT. The variable domain in full, completed from reference TRBV7-3 and TRBJ2-2, reads GAGVSQTPSNKVTEKGKYVELRCDPISGHTALYWYRQSLGQGPEFLIYFQGTGAADDSGLPNDRFFAVRPEGSVSTLKIQRTERGDSAVYLCASSRNTGELFFGEGSRLTVL.

V gene TRBV9 combines with J gene TRBJ2-1; TRBD2 agrees at 7 bases. V was clipped by 0 bases and J by 0 bases; unmatched bases: 3. The CDR3 consists of 16 residues. Germline CDR1 SGDLS, CDR2 YYNGEE. This CDR3 reads CASSVGGGSSYNEQFF. CDR3 nucleotides: TGTGCCAGCAGCGTAGGGGGCGGGAGCTCCTACAATGAGCAGTTCTTC.

The rearrangement links TRBV9 to TRBJ2-3; D uncertain. The CDR3 has 11 amino acids. Germline V CDR1 and CDR2: SGDLS, YYNGEE. Deletions cut 3 bases from V and 6 bases from J, with 5 bases between. DNA for the CDR3: TGTGCCAGCAGCGGCCAGGATACGCAGTATTTT. Amino acid sequence: CASSGQDTQYF.

The gene calls are TRBV5-1 and TRBJ2-7, with D tentatively TRBD2 (6 bases). The length of the CDR3 is 15 residues. Deletions cut 0 bases from V and 5 bases from J, with 15 bases between. Per germline, CDR1 SGHRS and CDR2 YFSETQ. The DNA for the CDR3 is TGCGCCAGCAGCTTGGTAGCGGCAGATACCCACGAGCAGTACTTC. It specifies CASSLVAADTHEQYF.

The chain carries TRBV9 and TRBJ2-3; no definite D call. V shed 0 bases and J shed 3 bases, with 11 bases lying between them. The CDR3 is 15 amino acids. Germline V gene sequence: CDR1 SGDLS, CDR2 YYNGEE. This CDR3 is CASSVDLYSTDTQYF. The CDR3 nucleotides read TGTGCCAGCAGCGTAGATCTGTATTCGACAGATACGCAGTATTTT.